The subject of this entry is one TCR beta chain. Its antigen is currently unknown. The data were taken from a study of shared clonotypes between healthy human individuals. Repertoires were generated with immunoSEQ multiplex PCR, while TCRdb's copy carries only in-frame clones and drops some. This sample carries 600,000 to 750,000 clones, 72% of them seen once, and the ten largest clones take 1.5% to 2%. The CDR3 has 18 residues. The germline V gene encodes CDR1 MRHNA and CDR2 SNTAGT. The V segment lost 6 bases and the J segment 0 bases; nucleotides outside the gene matches: 13. Overall study findings and caveats: Approximately 4.5% was the fraction of naive CD4 clonotypes found shared across a handful of donors.

The sequenced sample was memory CD4+ T cells sorted from blood. This sample's subset: CD45RA-negative fraction. This clonotype originated in a woman aged 25 to 45 in good health. The chain joins TRBV6-4 to TRBJ1-5, with 8 nucleotides matching TRBD1. CDR3: CASSASDRETNSNQPQHF. The CDR3 DNA reads TGTGCCAGCAGCGCGTCGGACAGGGAGACTAATAGCAATCAGCCCCAGCATTTT.